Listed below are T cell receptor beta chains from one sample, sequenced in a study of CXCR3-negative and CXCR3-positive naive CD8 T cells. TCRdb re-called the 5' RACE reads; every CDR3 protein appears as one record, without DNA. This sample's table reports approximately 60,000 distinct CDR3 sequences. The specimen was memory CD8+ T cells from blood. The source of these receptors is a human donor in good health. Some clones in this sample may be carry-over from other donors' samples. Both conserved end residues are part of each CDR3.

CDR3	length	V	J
CSVEQGRSYEQYF	13	TRBV29-1	TRBJ2-7
CASEVQENQYF	11	TRBV7-9	TRBJ2-5
CASSVGQRRDNEQFF	15	TRBV12-3/TRBV12-4	TRBJ2-1
CASSGSSGGAGETQYF	16	TRBV6-5	TRBJ2-5
CASSSAGATYEQYF	14	TRBV7-9	TRBJ2-7
CASSLVQGVGTGELFF	16	TRBV7-2	TRBJ2-2
CASSLDSGYEQYF	13	TRBV7-8	TRBJ2-7
CSVEEGRTRTTEAFF	15	TRBV29-1	TRBJ1-1
CACTDKGAANAEAFF	15	TRBV12-3/TRBV12-4	TRBJ1-1
CSATGGHTGELFF	13	TRBV29-1	TRBJ2-2
CSARETSSYEQYF	13	TRBV20-1	TRBJ2-7
CASSQLDTTEYNEQFF	16	TRBV4-3	TRBJ2-1
CSARDGGGQNSYNEQFF	17	TRBV20-1	TRBJ2-1
CASSPDRGVGGYTF	14	TRBV7-2	TRBJ1-2
CSARDREDSGEKLFF	15	TRBV20-1	TRBJ1-4
CASSTPDGAATGELFF	16	TRBV7-9	TRBJ2-2
CASSQQGYGNQPQHF	15	TRBV28	TRBJ1-5
CATSSGLNSGNTIYF	15	TRBV15	TRBJ1-3
CSVVEANGELFF	12	TRBV29-1	TRBJ2-2
CSVERLDRIYSYEQYF	16	TRBV29-1	TRBJ2-7
CASSQDGYGADRRYTQYF	18	TRBV14	TRBJ2-3
CASSQSFRGGGNQPQHF	17	TRBV4-3	TRBJ1-5
CASSLAGQGDYEQYF	15	TRBV7-6	TRBJ2-7
CASSQDATFIYGYTF	15	TRBV4-3	TRBJ1-2
CSVGGEWGLWEPMNTEAFF	19	TRBV29-1	TRBJ1-1
CASSQDDREYSPLHF	15	TRBV4-1	TRBJ1-6
CASSSWTPEAFF	12	TRBV7-9	TRBJ1-1
CASRVDDRVDQPQHF	15	TRBV28	TRBJ1-5
CASSLGQGVNEQFF	14	TRBV7-3	TRBJ2-1
CASSQDQTALPYGYTF	16	TRBV3-1	TRBJ1-2
CASTLGYGYTF	11	TRBV5-4	TRBJ1-2